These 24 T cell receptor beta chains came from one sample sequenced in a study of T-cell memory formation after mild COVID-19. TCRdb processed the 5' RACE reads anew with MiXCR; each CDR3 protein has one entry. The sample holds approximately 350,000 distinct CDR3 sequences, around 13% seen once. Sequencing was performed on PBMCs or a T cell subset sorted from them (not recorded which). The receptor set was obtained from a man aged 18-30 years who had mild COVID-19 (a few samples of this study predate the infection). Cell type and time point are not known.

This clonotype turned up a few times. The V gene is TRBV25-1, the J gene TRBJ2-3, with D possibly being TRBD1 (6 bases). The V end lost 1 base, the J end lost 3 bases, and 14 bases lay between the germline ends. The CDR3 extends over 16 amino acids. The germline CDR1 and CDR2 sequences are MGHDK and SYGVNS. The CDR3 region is CASSESFRGETDTQYF. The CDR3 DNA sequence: TGTGCCAGCAGTGAATCATTCAGGGGTGAGACAGATACGCAGTATTTT.

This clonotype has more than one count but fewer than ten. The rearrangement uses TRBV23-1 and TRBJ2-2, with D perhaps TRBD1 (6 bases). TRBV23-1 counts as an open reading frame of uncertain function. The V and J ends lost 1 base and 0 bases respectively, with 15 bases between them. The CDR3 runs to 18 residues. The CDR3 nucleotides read TGCGCCAGCAGTCAATTAAATCGGCAGGGGCCGAACACCGGGGAGCTGTTTTTT. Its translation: CASSQLNRQGPNTGELFF.

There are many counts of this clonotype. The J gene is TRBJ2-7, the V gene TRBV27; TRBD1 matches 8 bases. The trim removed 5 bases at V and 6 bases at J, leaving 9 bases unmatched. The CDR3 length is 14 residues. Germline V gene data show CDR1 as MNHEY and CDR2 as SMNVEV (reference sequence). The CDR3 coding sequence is TGTGCCAGCAGTCGCCGACAGGGGCTTGGCGAGCAGTACGTC. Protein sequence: CASSRRQGLGEQYV.

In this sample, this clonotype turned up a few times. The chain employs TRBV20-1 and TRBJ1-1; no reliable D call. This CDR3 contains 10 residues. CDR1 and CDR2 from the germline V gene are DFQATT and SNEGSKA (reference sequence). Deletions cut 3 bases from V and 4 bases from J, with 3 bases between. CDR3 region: CSARGTEAFF. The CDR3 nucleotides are TGCAGTGCTAGGGGCACTGAAGCTTTCTTT.

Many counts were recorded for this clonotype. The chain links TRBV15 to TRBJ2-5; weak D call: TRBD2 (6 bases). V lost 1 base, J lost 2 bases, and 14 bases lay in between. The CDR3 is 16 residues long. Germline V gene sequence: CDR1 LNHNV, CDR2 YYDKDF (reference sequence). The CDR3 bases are TGTGCCACCAGCAGAGTCCGGAGGGGACCTCAAGAGACCCAGTACTTC. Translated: CATSRVRRGPQETQYF.

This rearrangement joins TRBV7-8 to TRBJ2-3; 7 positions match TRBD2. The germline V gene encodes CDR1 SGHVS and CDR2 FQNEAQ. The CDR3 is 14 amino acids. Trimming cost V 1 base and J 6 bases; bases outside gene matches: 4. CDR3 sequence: CASSLERGRDTQYF. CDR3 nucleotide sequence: TGTGCCAGCAGCTTAGAGCGGGGTAGGGATACGCAGTATTTT.

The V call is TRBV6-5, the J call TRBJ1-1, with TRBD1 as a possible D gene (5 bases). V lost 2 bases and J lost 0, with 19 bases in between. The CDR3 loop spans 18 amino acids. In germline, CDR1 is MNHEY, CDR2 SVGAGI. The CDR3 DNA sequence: TGTGCCAGCAGTTACGAGGGGCCCGGTGAGAATATGAACACTGAAGCTTTCTTT. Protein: CASSYEGPGENMNTEAFF.

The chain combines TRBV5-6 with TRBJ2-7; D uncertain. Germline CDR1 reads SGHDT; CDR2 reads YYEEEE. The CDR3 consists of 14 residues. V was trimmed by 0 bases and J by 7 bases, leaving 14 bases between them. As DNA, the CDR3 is TGTGCCAGCAGCTTGGTTCGCGAAGGACGGGAGCAGTACTTC. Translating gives CASSLVREGREQYF.

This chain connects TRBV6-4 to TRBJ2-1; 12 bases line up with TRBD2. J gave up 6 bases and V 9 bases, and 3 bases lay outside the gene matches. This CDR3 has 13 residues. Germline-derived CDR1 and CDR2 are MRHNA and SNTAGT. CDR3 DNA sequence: TGTGCCAGACTAGCGGGGGGTGGCAATGAGCAGTTCTTC. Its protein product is CARLAGGGNEQFF.

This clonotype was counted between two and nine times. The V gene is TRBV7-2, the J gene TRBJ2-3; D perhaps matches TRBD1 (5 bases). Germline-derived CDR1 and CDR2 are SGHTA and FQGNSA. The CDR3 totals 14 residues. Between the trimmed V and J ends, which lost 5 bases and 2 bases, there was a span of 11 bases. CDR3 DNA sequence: TGTGCCAGCAGCCCTCAGGGTTACACAGATACGCAGTATTTT. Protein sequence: CASSPQGYTDTQYF.

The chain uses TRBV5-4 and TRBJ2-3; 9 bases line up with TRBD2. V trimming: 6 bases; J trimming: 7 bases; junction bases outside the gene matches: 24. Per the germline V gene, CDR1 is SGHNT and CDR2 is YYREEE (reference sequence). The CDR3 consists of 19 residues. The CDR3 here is CASTWGALSGGLAGNTQYF. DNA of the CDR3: TGTGCCAGCACCTGGGGGGCCCTGTCTGGGGGTCTAGCGGGGAATACGCAGTATTTT.

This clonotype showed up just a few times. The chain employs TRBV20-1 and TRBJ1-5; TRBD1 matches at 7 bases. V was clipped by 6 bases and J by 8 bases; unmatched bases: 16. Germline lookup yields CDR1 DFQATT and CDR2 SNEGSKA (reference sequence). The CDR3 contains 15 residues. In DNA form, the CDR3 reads TGCAGTGCCAGCAGGGGGGAGTTCAGGGCTGAGCCCCAGCATTTT. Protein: CSASRGEFRAEPQHF.

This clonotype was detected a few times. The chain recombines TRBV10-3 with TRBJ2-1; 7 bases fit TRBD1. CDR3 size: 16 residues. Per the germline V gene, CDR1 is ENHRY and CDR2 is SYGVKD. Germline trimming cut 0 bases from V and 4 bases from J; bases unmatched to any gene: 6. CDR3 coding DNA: TGTGCCATCAGTGAGTCCTACAGGGGTGGTTACAATGAGCAGTTCTTC. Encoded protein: CAISESYRGGYNEQFF.

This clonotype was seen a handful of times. The CDR3 sequence: CASSLWSGELFF. The CDR3 DNA sequence: TGTGCCAGCAGTTTATGGTCCGGGGAGCTGTTTTTT. This chain links TRBV27 with TRBJ2-2; no firm D call. V gave up 1 base and J gave up 6 bases, with 3 bases separating them. CDR1 is MNHEY, CDR2 SMNVEV, per germline (reference sequence). This CDR3 comprises 12 residues.

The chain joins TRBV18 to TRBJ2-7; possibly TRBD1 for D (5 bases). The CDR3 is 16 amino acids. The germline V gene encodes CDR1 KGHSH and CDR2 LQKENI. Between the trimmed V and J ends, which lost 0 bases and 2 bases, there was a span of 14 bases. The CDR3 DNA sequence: TGTGCCAGCTCACCACCAAGGGGCTCAAGGCCCTACGAGCAGTACTTC. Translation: CASSPPRGSRPYEQYF.

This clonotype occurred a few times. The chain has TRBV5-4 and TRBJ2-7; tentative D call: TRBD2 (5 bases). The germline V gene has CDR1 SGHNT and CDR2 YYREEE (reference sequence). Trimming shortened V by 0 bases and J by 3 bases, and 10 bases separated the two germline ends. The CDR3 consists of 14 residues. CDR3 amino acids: CASSLGAGLYEQYF. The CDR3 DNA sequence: TGTGCCAGCAGCTTGGGGGCGGGCCTCTACGAGCAGTACTTC.

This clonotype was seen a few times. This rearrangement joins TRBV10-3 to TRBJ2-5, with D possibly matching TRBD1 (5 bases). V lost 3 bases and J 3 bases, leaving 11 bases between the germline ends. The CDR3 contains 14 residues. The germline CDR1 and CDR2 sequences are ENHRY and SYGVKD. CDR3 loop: CAISEVGQKETQYF. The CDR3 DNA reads TGTGCCATCAGTGAAGTCGGACAAAAAGAGACCCAGTACTTC.

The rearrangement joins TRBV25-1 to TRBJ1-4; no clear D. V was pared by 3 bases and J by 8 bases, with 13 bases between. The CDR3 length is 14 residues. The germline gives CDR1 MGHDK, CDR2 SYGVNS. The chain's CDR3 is CASSDTIVSEKLFF. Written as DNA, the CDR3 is TGTGCCAGCAGTGACACGATCGTCTCAGAAAAACTGTTTTTT. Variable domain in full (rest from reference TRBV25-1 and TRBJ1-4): EADIYQTPRYLVIGTGKKITLECSQTMGHDKMYWYQQDPGMELHLIHYSYGVNSTEKGDLSSESTVSRIRTEHFPLTLESARPSHTSQYLCASSDTIVSEKLFFGSGTQLSVL.

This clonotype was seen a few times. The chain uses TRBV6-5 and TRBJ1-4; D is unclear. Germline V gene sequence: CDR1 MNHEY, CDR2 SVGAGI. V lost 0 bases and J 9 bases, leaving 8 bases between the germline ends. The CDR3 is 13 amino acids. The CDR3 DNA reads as TGTGCCAGCAGTTACTCCGGACTGAAAAAACTGTTTTTT. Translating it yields CASSYSGLKKLFF.

The CDR3 region is CASLEGGAAGELFF. The CDR3 DNA reads TGTGCCAGCCTCGAGGGGGGGGCCGCCGGGGAGCTGTTTTTT. This chain connects TRBV28 to TRBJ2-2; maybe TRBD2 (7 bases). This CDR3 is 14 amino acids long. Trimming shortened V by 8 bases and J by 6 bases, and 16 bases separated the two germline ends. Germline loops: CDR1 MDHEN, CDR2 SYDVKM.

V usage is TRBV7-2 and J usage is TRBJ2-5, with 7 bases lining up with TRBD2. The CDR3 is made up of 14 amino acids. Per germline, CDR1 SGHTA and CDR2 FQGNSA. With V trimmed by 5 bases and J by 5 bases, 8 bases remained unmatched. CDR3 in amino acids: CASSAQLASETQYF. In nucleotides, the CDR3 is TGTGCCAGCAGCGCTCAACTAGCGTCGGAGACCCAGTACTTC.

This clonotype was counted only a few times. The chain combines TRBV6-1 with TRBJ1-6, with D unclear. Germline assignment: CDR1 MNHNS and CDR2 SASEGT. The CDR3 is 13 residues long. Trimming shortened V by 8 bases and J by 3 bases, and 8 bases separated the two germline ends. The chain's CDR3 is CASSHLYNSPLHF. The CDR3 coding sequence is TGTGCCAGCTCCCACCTCTATAATTCACCCCTCCACTTT.

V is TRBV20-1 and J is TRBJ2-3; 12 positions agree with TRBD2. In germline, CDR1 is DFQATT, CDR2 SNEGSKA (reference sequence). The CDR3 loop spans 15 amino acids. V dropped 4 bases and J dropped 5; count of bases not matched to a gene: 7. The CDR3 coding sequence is TGCAGTGCTAATCTAGCGGGGGGGCCGGGAGATACGCAGTATTTT. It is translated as CSANLAGGPGDTQYF.

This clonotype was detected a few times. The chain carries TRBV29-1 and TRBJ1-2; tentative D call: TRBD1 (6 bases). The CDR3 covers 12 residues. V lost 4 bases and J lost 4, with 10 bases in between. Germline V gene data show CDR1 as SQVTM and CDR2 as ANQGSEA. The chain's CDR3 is CSVGRGSYGYTF. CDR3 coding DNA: TGCAGCGTTGGGAGGGGGAGCTATGGCTACACCTTC. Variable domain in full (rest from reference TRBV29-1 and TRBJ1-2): SAVISQKPSRDICQRGTSLTIQCQVDSQVTMMFWYRQQPGQSLTLIATANQGSEATYESGFVIDKFPISRPNLTFSTLTVSNMSPEDSSIYLCSVGRGSYGYTFGSGTRLTVV.